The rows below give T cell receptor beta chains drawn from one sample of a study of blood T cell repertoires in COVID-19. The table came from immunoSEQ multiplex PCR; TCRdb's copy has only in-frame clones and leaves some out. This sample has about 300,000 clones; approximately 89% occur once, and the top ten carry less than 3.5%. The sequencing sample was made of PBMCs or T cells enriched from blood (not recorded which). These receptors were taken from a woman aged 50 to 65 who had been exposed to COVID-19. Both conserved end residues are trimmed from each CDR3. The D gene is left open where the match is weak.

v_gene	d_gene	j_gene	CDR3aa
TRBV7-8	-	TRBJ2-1	ASSLSDSSSYNEQF
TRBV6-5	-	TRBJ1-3	ASSYSGGSSGNTIY
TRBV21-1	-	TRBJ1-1	ASSKTTDSNTEAF
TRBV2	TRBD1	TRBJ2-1	ASRRGGMGEQF
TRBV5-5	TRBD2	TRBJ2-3	ASTRTSGSSTDTQY
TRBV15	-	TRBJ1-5	ATSRDYQGSIYQPQH
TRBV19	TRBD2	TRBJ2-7	ASSSPSAGGIYEQY
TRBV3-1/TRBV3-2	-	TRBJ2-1	ASSQDESGYSYNEQF
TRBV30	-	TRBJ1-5	AWSVWTSNQPQH
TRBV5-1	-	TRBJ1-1	ASSTSGRTEAF
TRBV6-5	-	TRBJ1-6	ASSYTGPTLASPLH
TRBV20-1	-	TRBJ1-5	SANGPPQH
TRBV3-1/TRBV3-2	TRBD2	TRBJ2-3	ASSRFGGVGTDTQY
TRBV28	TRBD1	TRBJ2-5	ASSFRRGQGAVKTQY
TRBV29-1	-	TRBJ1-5	SVTDGSNQPQH